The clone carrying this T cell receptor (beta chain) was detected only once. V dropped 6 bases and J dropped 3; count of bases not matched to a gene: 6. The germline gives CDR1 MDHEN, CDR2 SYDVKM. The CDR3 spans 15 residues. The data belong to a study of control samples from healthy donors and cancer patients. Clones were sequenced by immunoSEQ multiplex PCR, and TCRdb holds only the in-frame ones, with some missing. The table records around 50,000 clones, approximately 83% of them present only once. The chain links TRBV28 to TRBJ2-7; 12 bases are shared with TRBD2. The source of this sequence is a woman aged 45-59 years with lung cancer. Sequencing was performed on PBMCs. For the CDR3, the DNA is TGTGCCAGCAGCGTAACTAGCGGGGGGATCTACGAGCAGTACTTC. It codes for CASSVTSGGIYEQYF.